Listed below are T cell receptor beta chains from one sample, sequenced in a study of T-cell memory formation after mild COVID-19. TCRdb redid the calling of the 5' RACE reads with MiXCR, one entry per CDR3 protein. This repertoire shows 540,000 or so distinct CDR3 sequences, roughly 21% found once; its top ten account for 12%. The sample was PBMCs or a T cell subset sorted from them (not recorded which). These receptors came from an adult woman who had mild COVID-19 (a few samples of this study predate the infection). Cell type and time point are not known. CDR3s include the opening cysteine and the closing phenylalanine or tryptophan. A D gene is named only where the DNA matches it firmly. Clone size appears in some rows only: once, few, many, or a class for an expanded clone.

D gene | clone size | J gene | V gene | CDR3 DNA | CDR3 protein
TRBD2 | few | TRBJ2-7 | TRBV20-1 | TGCAGTGCGGACGTAGCGGGAAACTACGAGCAGTACTTC | CSADVAGNYEQYF
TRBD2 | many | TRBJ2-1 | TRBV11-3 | TGTGCCAGCAGCCAGGGACCGAGGACTAGCGGGAGTAGCTCCTACAATGAGCAGTTCTTC | CASSQGPRTSGSSSYNEQFF
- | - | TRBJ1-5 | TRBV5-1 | TGCGCCAGCAGCTTGAGAAGTCGACACTCAGTGGGGCAGCCCCAGCATTTT | CASSLRSRHSVGQPQHF
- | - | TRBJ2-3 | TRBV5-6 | TGTGCCAGCCGCCCCGGGGGCCCCTTTCCAGATACGCAGTATTTT | CASRPGGPFPDTQYF
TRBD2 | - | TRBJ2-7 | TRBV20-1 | TGCAGTGCTAGTGGGACTAGCGGGGGGTACGAGCAGTACTTC | CSASGTSGGYEQYF
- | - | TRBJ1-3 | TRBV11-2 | TGTGCCAGCAGCTTAGATCGGGACGCGAGCTCTGGAAACACCATATATTTT | CASSLDRDASSGNTIYF
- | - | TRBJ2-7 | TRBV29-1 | TGCAGCGCTGTGGACACTAGCTCCTACGAGCAGTACTTC | CSAVDTSSYEQYF
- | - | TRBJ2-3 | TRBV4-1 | TGCGCCAGCAGCCAGGAATCAGAGGTGGGAGATACGCAGTATTTT | CASSQESEVGDTQYF
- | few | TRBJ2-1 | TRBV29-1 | TGCAGCGGGAGTGGACCCGAGGGAAAGGAGCAGTTCTTC | CSGSGPEGKEQFF
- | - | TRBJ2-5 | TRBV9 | TGTGCCAGCAGCGTCCTGTCGGACAGAACATCTTGGACCCAGTACTTC | CASSVLSDRTSWTQYF
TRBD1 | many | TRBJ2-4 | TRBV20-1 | TGCAGTGCTGAAGACCCACGGAGACAGGGGGGAAACATTCAGTACTTC | CSAEDPRRQGGNIQYF
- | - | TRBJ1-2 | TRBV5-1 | TGCGCCAGCAGCTTGGAGGGGCCCTATGGCTACACCTTC | CASSLEGPYGYTF
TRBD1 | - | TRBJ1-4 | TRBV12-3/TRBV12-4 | TGTGCCAGCAGTTTAGGGGACAGCAGTAATGAAAAACTGTTTTTT | CASSLGDSSNEKLFF
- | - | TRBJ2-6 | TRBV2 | TGTGCCAGCAGTGGGTCAGGCCGCTCTGGGGCCAACGTCCTGACTTTC | CASSGSGRSGANVLTF
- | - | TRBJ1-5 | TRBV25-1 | TGTGCCAGCAGTGAATCGGGGACGGACAATCAGCCCCAGCATTTT | CASSESGTDNQPQHF
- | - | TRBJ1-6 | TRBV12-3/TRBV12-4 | TGTGCCATCCAGGAGAGCAATTCACCCCTCCACTTT | CAIQESNSPLHF
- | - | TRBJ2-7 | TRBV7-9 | TGTGCCAGCCCCCTCGGAGGGGTGCAGTACTTC | CASPLGGVQYF
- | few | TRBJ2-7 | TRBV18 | TGTGCCAGCTCACCCGAAAACTACGAGCAGTACTTC | CASSPENYEQYF
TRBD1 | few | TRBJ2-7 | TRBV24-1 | TGTGCCACCAGTGACCCTGGACAGGGGGCTCAGTACTTC | CATSDPGQGAQYF
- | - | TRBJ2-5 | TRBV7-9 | TGTGCCAGCAGCCAGGAGACAGTACAAGAGACCCAGTACTTC | CASSQETVQETQYF
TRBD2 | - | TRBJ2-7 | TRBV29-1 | TGCAGCGTAGGACTAGCGGGACACGTCTACGAGCAGTACTTC | CSVGLAGHVYEQYF
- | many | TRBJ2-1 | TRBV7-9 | TGTGCCAGCAGCCCGAGAGGGGGGAGCTCCTACAATGAGCAGTTCTTC | CASSPRGGSSYNEQFF
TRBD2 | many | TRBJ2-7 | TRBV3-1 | TGTGCCAGCAGCCAAACCGGGACTAGCGGTTACGAGCAGTACTTC | CASSQTGTSGYEQYF
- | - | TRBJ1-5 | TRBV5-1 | TGCGCCAGCAGCTTGACGACAGGCTTGGGGCAGCCCCAGCATTTT | CASSLTTGLGQPQHF
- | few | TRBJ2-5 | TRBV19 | TGTGCCACCCGCCATCAAGGGCGGGGTTATACGGAAGAGACCCAGTACTTC | CATRHQGRGYTEETQYF
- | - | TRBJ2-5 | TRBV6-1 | TGTGCCAGCAGTGATCGTAGTAGTTCGGAGACCCAGTACTTC | CASSDRSSSETQYF
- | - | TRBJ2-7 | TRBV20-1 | TGCAGTGCTAGAGATGTCGCCAGGAGCTACGAGCAGTACTTC | CSARDVARSYEQYF
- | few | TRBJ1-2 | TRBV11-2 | TGTGCCAGCAGTTTCCCGGCGGGGAGCTATGGCTACACCTTC | CASSFPAGSYGYTF
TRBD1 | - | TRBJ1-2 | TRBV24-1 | TGTGCCACCAGTGACCCTCTGACAGGGAACTATGGCTACACCTTC | CATSDPLTGNYGYTF
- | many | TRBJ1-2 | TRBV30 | TGTGCCTGGAGCCCGGGCTGGGGCTATGGCTACACCTTC | CAWSPGWGYGYTF
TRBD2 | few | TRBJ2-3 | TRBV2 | TGTGCCAGCAGCGACGGGATGGCGGGGGGCACAGATACGCAGTATTTT | CASSDGMAGGTDTQYF
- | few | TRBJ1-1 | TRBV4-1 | TGCGCCAGCAGCCGCCACTGGGGGGACACTGAAGCTTTCTTT | CASSRHWGDTEAFF
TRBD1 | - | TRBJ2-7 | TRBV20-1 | TGCAGTGCTAGCGGGACAGGGACCTACGAGCAGTACTTC | CSASGTGTYEQYF
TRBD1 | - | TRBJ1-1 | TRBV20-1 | TGCAGTGCTAGAAGGGGGCAGGGGGCAGCGGGCACTGAAGCTTTCTTT | CSARRGQGAAGTEAFF
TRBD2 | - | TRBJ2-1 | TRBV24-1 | TGTGCCACCAGTGACCCGACTAGCGGGAGGGTCCTCTCCTACAATGAGCAGTTCTTC | CATSDPTSGRVLSYNEQFF
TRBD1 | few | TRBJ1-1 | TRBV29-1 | TGCAGCGTATTAGACAGGGTTCCGAACACTGAAGCTTTCTTT | CSVLDRVPNTEAFF
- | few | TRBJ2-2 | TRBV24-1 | TGTGCCACCGGGGGCCTTAACACCGGGGAGCTGTTTTTT | CATGGLNTGELFF
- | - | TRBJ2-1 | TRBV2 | TGTGCCAGCAGCGCTGCCTACAATGAGCAGTTCTTC | CASSAAYNEQFF
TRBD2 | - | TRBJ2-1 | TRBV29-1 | TGCAGCGTTGTAGGAGGACTAGCGGGGGCCAGCTCCTACAATGAGCAGTTCTTC | CSVVGGLAGASSYNEQFF
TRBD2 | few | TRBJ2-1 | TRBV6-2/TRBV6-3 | TGTGCCACCCGACGGCGTCTAGCGGCCAACTCCTACAATGAGCAGTTCTTC | CATRRRLAANSYNEQFF
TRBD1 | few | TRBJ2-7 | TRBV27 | TGTGCCAGCAGTCTACAGGGGTCCGTCTACGAGCAGTACTTC | CASSLQGSVYEQYF
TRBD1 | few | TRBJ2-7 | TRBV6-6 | TGTGCCAGCAGCGCACAGGGGAACCCCACCTACGAGCAGTACTTC | CASSAQGNPTYEQYF
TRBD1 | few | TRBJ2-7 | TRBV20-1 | TGCAGTGCTTCCGGGACAGGGAATACCTACGAGCAGTACTTC | CSASGTGNTYEQYF
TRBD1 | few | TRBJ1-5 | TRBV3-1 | TGTGCCAGCAGCCGACAGGGGGCTAATCAGCCCCAGCATTTT | CASSRQGANQPQHF
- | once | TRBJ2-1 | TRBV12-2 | TGTGCAAGTCGCTTCCTAGGTCCGGGACAGTTGACTAGCGGGGGGGCCTACAATGAGCAGTTCTTC | CASRFLGPGQLTSGGAYNEQFF
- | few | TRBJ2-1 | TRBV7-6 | TGTGCCAGCGCCGGGCCAGCCCACAATGAGCAGTTCTTC | CASAGPAHNEQFF
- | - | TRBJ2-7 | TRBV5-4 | TGTGCCAGCAGCCGGGACGCGGTGGGACACGACGAGCAGTACTTC | CASSRDAVGHDEQYF
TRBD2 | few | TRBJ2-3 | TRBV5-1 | TGCGCCAGCTATGTGAGCGGGGTCACAGATACGCAGTATTTT | CASYVSGVTDTQYF
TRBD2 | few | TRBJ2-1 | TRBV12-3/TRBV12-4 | TGTGCCAGCAGTTTCGAGACTAGCGGATACAATGAGCAGTTCTTC | CASSFETSGYNEQFF
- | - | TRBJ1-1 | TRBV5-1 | TGCGCCAGCAGTCGGACAGTCTCGAACACTGAAGCTTTCTTT | CASSRTVSNTEAFF
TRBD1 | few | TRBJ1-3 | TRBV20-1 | TGCAGTGCTATGGGACAGGCCGCTAACTCTGGAAACACCATATATTTT | CSAMGQAANSGNTIYF
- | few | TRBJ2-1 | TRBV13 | TGTGCCAGCAGCAAGAGAGGGGATGAGCAGTTCTTC | CASSKRGDEQFF
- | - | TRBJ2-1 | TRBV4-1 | TGCGCCAGCAGCCAAGATGGGCGGCCCAATGAGCAGTTCTTC | CASSQDGRPNEQFF
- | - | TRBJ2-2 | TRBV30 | TGTGCCTGGACCTCCGGGTCTACAGGCCCCGGGGAGCTGTTTTTT | CAWTSGSTGPGELFF